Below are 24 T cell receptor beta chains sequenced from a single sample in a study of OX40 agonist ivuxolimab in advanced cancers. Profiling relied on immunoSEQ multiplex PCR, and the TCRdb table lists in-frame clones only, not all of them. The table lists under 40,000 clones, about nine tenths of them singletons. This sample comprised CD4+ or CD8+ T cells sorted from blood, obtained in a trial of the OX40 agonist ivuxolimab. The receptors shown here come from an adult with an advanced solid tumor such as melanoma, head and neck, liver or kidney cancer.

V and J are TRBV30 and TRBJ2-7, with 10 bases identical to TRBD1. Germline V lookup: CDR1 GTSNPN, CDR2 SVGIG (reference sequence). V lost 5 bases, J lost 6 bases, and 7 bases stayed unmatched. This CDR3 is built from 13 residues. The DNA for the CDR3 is TGTGCCTGGTCCGCCGGGACAGGGGCCGAGCAGTACTTC. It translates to CAWSAGTGAEQYF.

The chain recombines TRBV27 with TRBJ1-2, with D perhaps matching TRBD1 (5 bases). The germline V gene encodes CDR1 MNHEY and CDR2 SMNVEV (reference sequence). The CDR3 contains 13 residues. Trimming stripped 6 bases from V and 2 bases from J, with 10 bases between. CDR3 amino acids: CASSPTANYGYTF. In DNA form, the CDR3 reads TGTGCCAGCAGCCCGACAGCAAACTATGGCTACACCTTC.

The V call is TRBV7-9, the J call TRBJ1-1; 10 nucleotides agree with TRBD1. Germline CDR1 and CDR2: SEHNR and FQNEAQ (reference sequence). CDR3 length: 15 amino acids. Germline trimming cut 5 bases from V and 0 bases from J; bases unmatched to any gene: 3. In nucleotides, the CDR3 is TGTGCCAGCAGCCCGGGACAGGGGATGAACACTGAAGCTTTCTTT. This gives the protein CASSPGQGMNTEAFF.

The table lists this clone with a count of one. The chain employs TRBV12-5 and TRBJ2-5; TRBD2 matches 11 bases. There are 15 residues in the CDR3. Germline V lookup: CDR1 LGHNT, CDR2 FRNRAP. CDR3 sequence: CATAVTSGGRETQYF. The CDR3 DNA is TGTGCCACGGCGGTAACTAGCGGGGGTCGGGAGACCCAGTACTTC.

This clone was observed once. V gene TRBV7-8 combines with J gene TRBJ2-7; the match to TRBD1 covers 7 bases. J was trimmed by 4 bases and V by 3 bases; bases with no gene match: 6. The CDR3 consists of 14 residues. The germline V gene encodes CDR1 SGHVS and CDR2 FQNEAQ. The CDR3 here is CASSFGDSSYEQYF. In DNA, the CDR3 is TGTGCCAGCAGCTTCGGGGACAGTTCTTACGAGCAGTACTTC.

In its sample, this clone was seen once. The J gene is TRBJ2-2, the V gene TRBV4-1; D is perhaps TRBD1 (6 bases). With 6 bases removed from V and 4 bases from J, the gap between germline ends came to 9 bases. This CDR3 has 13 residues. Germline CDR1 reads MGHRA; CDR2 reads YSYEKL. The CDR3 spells CASRGAATGELFF. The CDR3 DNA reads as TGCGCCAGCAGGGGGGCGGCCACCGGGGAGCTGTTTTTT.

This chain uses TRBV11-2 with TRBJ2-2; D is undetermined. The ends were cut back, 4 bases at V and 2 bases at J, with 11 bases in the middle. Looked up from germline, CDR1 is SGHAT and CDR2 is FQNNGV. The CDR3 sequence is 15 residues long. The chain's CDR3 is CASSSFNINTGELFF. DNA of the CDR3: TGTGCCAGCAGCTCATTCAATATAAACACCGGGGAGCTGTTTTTT.

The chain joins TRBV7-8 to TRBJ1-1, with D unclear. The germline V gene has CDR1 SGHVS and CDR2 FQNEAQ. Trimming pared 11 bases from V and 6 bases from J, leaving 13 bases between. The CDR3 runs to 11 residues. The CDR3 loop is CAVGEVAEAFF. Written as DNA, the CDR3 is TGTGCCGTCGGGGAAGTCGCTGAAGCTTTCTTT.

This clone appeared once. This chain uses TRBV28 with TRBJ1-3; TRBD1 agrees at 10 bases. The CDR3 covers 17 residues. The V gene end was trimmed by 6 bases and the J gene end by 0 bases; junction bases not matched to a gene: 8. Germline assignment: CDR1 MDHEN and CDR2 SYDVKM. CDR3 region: CASSLSGTGASGNTIYF. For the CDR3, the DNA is TGTGCCAGCAGCCTATCTGGGACAGGGGCCTCTGGAAACACCATATATTTT.

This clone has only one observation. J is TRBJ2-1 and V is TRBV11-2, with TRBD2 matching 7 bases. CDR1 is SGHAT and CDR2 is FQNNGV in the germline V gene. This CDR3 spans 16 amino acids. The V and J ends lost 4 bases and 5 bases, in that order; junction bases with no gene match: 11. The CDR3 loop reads CASSSGPSGDHNEQFF. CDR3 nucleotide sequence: TGTGCCAGCAGCTCGGGGCCAAGCGGGGACCACAATGAGCAGTTCTTC.

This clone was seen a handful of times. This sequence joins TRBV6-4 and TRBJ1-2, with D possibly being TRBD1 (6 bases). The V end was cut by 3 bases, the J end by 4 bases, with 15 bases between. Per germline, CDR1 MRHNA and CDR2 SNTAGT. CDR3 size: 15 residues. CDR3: CASSESGGEVYGYTF. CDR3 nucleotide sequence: TGTGCCAGCAGTGAATCGGGGGGCGAAGTCTATGGCTACACCTTC.

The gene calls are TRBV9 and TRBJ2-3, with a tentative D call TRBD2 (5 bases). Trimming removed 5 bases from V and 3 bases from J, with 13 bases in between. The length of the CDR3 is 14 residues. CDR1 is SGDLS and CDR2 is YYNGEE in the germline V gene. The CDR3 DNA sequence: TGTGCCAGCAGGCTAGGGAGTCATACAGATACGCAGTATTTT. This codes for CASRLGSHTDTQYF.

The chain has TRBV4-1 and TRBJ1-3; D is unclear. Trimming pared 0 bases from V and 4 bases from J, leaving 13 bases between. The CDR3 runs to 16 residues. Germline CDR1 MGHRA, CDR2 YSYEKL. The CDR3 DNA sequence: TGCGCCAGCAGCCAAGACCGGAGCTATCTCGGAAACACCATATATTTT. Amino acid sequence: CASSQDRSYLGNTIYF.

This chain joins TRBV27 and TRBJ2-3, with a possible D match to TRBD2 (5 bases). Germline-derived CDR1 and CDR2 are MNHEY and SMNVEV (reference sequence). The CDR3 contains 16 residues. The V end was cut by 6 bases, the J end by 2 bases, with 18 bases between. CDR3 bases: TGTGCCAGCAGCCCCACACTAGGTCGTCACACAGATACGCAGTATTTT. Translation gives CASSPTLGRHTDTQYF.

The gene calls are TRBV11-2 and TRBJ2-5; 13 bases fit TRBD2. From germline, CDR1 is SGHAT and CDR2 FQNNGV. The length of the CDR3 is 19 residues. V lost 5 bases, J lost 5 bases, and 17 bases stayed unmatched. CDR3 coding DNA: TGTGCCAGCAGCCAACAGGGAGCCGGACTAGCGGGAGATACTGAGACCCAGTACTTC. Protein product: CASSQQGAGLAGDTETQYF.

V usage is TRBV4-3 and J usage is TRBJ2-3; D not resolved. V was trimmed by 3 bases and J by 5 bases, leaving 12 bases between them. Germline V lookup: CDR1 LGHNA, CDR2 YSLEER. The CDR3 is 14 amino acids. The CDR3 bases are TGCGCCAGCAGCCAGCAAGGGAAGTTAGATACGCAGTATTTT. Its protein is CASSQQGKLDTQYF.

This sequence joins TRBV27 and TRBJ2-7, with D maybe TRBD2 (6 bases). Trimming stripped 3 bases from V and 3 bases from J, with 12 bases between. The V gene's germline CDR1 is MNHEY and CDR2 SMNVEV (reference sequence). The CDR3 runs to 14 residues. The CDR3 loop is CASSLAGGDYEQYF. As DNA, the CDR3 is TGTGCCAGCAGTTTGGCAGGAGGGGACTACGAGCAGTACTTC.

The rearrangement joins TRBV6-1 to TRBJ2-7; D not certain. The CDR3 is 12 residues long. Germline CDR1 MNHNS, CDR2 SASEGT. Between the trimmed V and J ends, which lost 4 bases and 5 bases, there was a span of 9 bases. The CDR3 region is CASSGMSDEQYF. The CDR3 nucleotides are TGTGCCAGCAGTGGCATGAGTGACGAGCAGTACTTC.

The DNA for the CDR3 is TGTGCCAGCAGCTTACAGGGATACGAAGAGACCCAGTACTTC. Protein sequence: CASSLQGYEETQYF. The chain combines TRBV7-3 with TRBJ2-5; tentatively, D is TRBD1 (5 bases). The CDR3 has 14 residues. The V gene's germline CDR1 is SGHTA and CDR2 FQGTGA. Between the trimmed V and J ends, which lost 2 bases and 3 bases, there was a span of 10 bases. Full variable domain (missing parts from reference TRBV7-3 and TRBJ2-5): GAGVSQTPSNKVTEKGKYVELRCDPISGHTALYWYRQSLGQGPEFLIYFQGTGAADDSGLPNDRFFAVRPEGSVSTLKIQRTERGDSAVYLCASSLQGYEETQYFGPGTRLLVL.

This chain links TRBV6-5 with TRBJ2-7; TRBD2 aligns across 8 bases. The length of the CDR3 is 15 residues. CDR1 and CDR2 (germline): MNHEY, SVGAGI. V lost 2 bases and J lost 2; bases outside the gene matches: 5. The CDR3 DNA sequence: TGTGCCAGCAGTTACGGGTTAGCGGGGACCTACGAGCAGTACTTC. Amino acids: CASSYGLAGTYEQYF.

Written as DNA, the CDR3 is TGTGCCTGGAGTGTAGGGACAGCCACTTACACTGAAGCTTTCTTT. This sequence encodes CAWSVGTATYTEAFF. J is TRBJ1-1 and V is TRBV30, with 7 bases identical to TRBD1. The length of the CDR3 is 15 residues. The junction had 7 bases not matched to a gene; V was cut back by 0 bases and J by 3 bases. Germline lookup yields CDR1 GTSNPN and CDR2 SVGIG (reference sequence).

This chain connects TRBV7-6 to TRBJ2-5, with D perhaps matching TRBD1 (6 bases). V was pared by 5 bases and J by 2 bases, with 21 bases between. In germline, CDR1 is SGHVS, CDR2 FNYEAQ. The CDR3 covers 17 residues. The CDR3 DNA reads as TGTGCCAGCAGCCACAACGGCTCACCGACAGGACAAGAGACCCAGTACTTC. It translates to CASSHNGSPTGQETQYF. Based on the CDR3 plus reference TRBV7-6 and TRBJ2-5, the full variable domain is GAGVSQSPRYKVTKRGQDVALRCDPISGHVSLYWYRQALGQGPEFLTYFNYEAQQDKSGLPNDRFSAERPEGSISTLTIQRTEQRDSAMYRCASSHNGSPTGQETQYFGPGTRLLVL.

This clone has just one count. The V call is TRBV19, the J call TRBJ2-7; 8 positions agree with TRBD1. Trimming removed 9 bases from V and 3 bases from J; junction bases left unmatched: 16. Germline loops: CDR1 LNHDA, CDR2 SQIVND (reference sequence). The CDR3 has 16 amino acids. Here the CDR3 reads CASRESAGQGNYEQYF. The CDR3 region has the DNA TGTGCCAGCCGCGAATCCGCAGGACAGGGTAACTACGAGCAGTACTTC.

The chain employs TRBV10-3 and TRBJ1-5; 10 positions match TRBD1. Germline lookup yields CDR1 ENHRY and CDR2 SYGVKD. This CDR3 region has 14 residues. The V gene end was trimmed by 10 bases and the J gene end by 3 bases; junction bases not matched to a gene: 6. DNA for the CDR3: TGTGCCAGCCGGGACAGGGGTAACAATCAGCCCCAGCATTTT. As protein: CASRDRGNNQPQHF.